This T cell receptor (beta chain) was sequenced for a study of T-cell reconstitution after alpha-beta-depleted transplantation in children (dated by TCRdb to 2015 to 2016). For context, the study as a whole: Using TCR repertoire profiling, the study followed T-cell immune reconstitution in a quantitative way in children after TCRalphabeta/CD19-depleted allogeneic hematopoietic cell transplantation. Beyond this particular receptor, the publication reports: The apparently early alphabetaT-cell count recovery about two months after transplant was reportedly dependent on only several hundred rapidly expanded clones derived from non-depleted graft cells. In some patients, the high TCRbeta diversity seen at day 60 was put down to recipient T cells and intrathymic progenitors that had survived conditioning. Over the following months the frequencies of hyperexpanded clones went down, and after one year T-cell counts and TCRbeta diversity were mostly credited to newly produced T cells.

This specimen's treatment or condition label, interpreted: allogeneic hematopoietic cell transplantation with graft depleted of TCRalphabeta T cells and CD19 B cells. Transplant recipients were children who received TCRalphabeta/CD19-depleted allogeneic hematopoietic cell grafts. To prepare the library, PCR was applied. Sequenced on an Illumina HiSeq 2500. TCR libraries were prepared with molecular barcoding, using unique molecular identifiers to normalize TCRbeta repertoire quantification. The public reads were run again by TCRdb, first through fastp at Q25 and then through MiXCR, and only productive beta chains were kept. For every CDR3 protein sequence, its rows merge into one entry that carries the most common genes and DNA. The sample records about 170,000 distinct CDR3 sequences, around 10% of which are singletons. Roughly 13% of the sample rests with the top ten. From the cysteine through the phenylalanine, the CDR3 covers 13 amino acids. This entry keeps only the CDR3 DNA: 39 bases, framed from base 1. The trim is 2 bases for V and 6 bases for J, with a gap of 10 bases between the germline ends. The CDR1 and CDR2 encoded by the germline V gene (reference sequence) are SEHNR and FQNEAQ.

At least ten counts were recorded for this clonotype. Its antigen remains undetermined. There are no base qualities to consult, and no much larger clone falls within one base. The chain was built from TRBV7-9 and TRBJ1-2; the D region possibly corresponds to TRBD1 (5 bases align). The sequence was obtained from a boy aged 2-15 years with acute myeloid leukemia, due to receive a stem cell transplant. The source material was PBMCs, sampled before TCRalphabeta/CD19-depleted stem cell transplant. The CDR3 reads CASSLRGTHGYTF. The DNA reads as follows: TGTGCCAGCAGCTTAAGGGGCACCCATGGCTACACCTTC.